This T cell receptor beta chain was identified in a study of T cell changes during pregnancy in multiple sclerosis (dated by TCRdb to the late 2010s). About the investigation overall: In women with multiple sclerosis, the researchers looked at how the T cell repertoire shifted as pregnancy progressed.

Notes on this clone: Its specific antigen is unknown. Per-base qualities were not stored, and no clone one base away is much larger.

Library preparation was by the immunoSEQ multiplex PCR assay. TCRdb holds this immuneACCESS table with in-frame rearrangements only. Some clones are missing; in checked studies, unresolved V genes explain under half, and the rest has no known cause. Across this sample there are approximately 65,000 clones, with 90% to 97% seen only once. The ten most abundant clones make up around 2.5% of the sample. The CDR3 starts with the cysteine, ends with the phenylalanine, and has 14 residues. CDR3 DNA is the only sequence kept; it has 42 bases, read in frame from the first base. Trimming at the junction amounts to 4 bases on V and 5 bases on J, and the germline ends lie 15 bases apart. The germline V gene specifies SGHTA as CDR1 and FQGTGA as CDR2.

Sequences were derived from CD8+ T cells from peripheral blood mononuclear cells, sampled after pregnancy. The sequence was collected from a female donor with multiple sclerosis, enrolled in a pregnancy study. The V gene is TRBV7-3 and the J gene is TRBJ2-7; TRBD2 is perhaps the D gene, given 7 matching bases. The CDR3 here reads CASSSRGGADEQYF. At the DNA level, the sequence is TGTGCCAGCAGCTCCCGAGGGGGGGCAGACGAGCAGTACTTC.